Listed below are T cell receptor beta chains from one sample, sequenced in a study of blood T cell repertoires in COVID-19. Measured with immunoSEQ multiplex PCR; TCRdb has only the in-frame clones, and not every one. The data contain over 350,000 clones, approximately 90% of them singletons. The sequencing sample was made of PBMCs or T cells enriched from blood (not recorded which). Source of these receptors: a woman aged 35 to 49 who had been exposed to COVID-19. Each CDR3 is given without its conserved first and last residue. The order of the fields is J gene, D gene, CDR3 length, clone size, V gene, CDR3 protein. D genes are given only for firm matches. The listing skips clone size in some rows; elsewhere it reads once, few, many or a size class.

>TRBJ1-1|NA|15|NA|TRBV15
ATSKNRVITDNTEAF
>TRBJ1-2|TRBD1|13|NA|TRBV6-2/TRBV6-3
ASSHLFGQGPGYT
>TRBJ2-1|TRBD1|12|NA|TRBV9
ASSGGQRANEQF
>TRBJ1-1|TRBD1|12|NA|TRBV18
ASSPGQVTAEAF
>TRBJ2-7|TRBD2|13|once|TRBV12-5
ASGLLAGVSYEQY
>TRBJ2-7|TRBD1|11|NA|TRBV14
ASSPGTGGIKY
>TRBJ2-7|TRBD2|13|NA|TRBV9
ASSPTAGGFYEQY
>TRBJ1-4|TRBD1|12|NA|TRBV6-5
ASKRGQANEKLF
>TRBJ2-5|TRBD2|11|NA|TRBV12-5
ASGTSGPPVQY
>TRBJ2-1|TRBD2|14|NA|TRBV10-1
ASSEELVAGYNEQF
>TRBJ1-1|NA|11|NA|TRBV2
ASRRTKNTEAF
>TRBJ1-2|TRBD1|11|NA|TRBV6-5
ASSLDRGDGYT
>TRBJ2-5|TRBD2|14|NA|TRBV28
ASSNASGRAGETQY
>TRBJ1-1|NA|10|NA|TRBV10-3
ASEGGGTEAF
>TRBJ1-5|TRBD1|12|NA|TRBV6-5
ASHRTGDNQPQH